This is a list of T cell receptor beta chains from one sample in a study of T cell responses to AZD1222 COVID-19 vaccine. Sequencing used immunoSEQ multiplex PCR; TCRdb keeps in-frame clones, though not all of them. The table shows roughly 110,000 clones, with roughly nine tenths occurring only once. This specimen was peripheral blood, taken on day 0 of AZD1222 vaccination. The source of these receptors is an adult in good health. Both conserved end residues are part of each CDR3. Fields, in order: V gene, clone size, CDR3 length, J gene, D gene, CDR3 DNA, CDR3 protein. The D gene is left open where the match is weak. A clone size is listed for some rows: how often the clone was seen (once, few, many), or a class if it is expanded.

>TRBV19|NA|15|TRBJ1-1|TRBD1
TGTGCCACCAAACACGGGACAGGGATGAACACTGAAGCTTTCTTT
CATKHGTGMNTEAFF
>TRBV4-1|NA|14|TRBJ1-1|NA
TGCGCCAGCAGCCAAGGAGGTCAGACCGCTGAAGCTTTCTTT
CASSQGGQTAEAFF
>TRBV24-1|once|18|TRBJ1-2|TRBD1
TGTGCCACCAGTGATCATTCCCCGGGACAGGGCAAGAACTATGGCTACACCTTC
CATSDHSPGQGKNYGYTF
>TRBV10-3|NA|16|TRBJ2-5|TRBD2
TGTGCCACCTCGAATAGCGGGGGGGCTGTGCAAGAGACCCAGTACTTC
CATSNSGGAVQETQYF
>TRBV7-7|NA|16|TRBJ2-1|TRBD2
TGTGCCAGCAGCTTGCTAGCGGGAGGGCAAGGGGATGAGCAGTTCTTC
CASSLLAGGQGDEQFF
>TRBV28|NA|15|TRBJ1-1|NA
TGTGCCAGCAGTTTAGGGGGGCGCATGAACACTGAAGCTTTCTTT
CASSLGGRMNTEAFF
>TRBV20-1|NA|12|TRBJ2-1|NA
TGCAGTGCTAGTGAGGTCTACAATGAGCAGTTCTTC
CSASEVYNEQFF
>TRBV12-3/TRBV12-4|NA|13|TRBJ2-3|NA
TGTGCCAGCAGTTTAATTCCAAGGGATACGCAGTATTTT
CASSLIPRDTQYF
>TRBV19|NA|14|TRBJ1-1|NA
TGTGCCAGTAGTATAATCGAATTTGGCACTGAAGCTTTCTTT
CASSIIEFGTEAFF
>TRBV3-1/TRBV3-2|few|15|TRBJ2-1|TRBD2
TGTGCCAGCAGCCCTTCGGGACTAGCGGACAATGAGCAGTTCTTC
CASSPSGLADNEQFF
>TRBV5-1|NA|14|TRBJ1-4|NA
TGCGCCAGCAGCTCGGGTATAACGGATGAAAAACTGTTTTTT
CASSSGITDEKLFF
>TRBV18|NA|15|TRBJ1-4|TRBD1
TGTGCCAGCTCACCCCTAGGACAGGGTGGAGAAAAACTGTTTTTT
CASSPLGQGGEKLFF
>TRBV6-2/TRBV6-3|few|13|TRBJ1-2|NA
TGTGCCAGCAGTTACCCGGACAGCTATGGCTACACCTTC
CASSYPDSYGYTF
>TRBV12-3/TRBV12-4|NA|12|TRBJ2-1|NA
TGTGCCAGCAGTTTAAACCCCGGGGTTAGGTTCTTC
CASSLNPGVRFF
>TRBV29-1|NA|14|TRBJ2-1|TRBD2
TGCAGCGTTGCCGGACTAGCGGGGAGCGTGGAGCAGTTCTTC
CSVAGLAGSVEQFF
>TRBV5-1|NA|14|TRBJ2-1|TRBD1
TGCGCCAGCAGCTCGGACAGGGTAGGGGATGAGCAGTTCTTC
CASSSDRVGDEQFF
>TRBV5-1|NA|14|TRBJ2-3|TRBD2
TGCGCCAGCAGCTCGGGAGGAAACCCAGATACGCAGTATTTT
CASSSGGNPDTQYF
>TRBV19|NA|17|TRBJ1-5|NA
TGTGCCAGTAGTATATGGGTAGGGCAGGGAAGCGATCAGCCCCAGCATTTT
CASSIWVGQGSDQPQHF
>TRBV10-3|NA|16|TRBJ2-2|TRBD2
TGTGCCATCAGAAATCAAAGCGGGGCAAGCACCGGGGAGCTGTTTTTT
CAIRNQSGASTGELFF
>TRBV3-1/TRBV3-2|NA|14|TRBJ1-2|NA
TGTGCCAGCAGGAGAGACAGCTGGTTCCATGGCTACACCTTC
CASRRDSWFHGYTF
>TRBV30|NA|13|TRBJ2-3|NA
TGTGCCTGGAAGGTCGGTGGGACAGATACGCAGTATTTT
CAWKVGGTDTQYF
>TRBV5-4|few|15|TRBJ1-6|NA
TGTGCCAGCAGCTCCCGGGACATGGATAGGGGAACCCTCCACTTT
CASSSRDMDRGTLHF
>TRBV4-3|NA|16|TRBJ2-7|NA
TGCGCCAGCAGCCATAACTCCGGGACGCAGACCTACGAGCAGTACTTC
CASSHNSGTQTYEQYF
>TRBV19|NA|14|TRBJ2-3|TRBD2
TGTGCCAGTAGTTCGGGGGGGACCCCCGATACGCAGTATTTT
CASSSGGTPDTQYF
>TRBV6-6|NA|17|TRBJ2-1|TRBD1
TGTGCCAGCAGTCAAAGAGTAACTCGGACAGGGGTCCATGAGCAGTTCTTC
CASSQRVTRTGVHEQFF
>TRBV7-9|NA|16|TRBJ1-2|NA
TGTGCCAGCAGCCCACCTATGACAACCCCCGTCGATGGCTACACCTTC
CASSPPMTTPVDGYTF
>TRBV7-3|NA|16|TRBJ2-1|TRBD2
TGTGCCAGCAGCTTAATTAGGGCTAGCGGGAGTAATGAGCAGTTCTTC
CASSLIRASGSNEQFF
>TRBV18|NA|13|TRBJ2-3|NA
TGTGCCAGCTCGGACTCAATAGCAGATACGCAGTATTTT
CASSDSIADTQYF
>TRBV7-3|NA|15|TRBJ2-3|NA
TGTGCCAGCAGCTTAAGGGGGGCGAGCACAGATACGCAGTATTTT
CASSLRGASTDTQYF
>TRBV27|NA|14|TRBJ2-6|NA
TGTGCCAGCAGATTCACCACTGGGGCCAACGTCCTGACTTTC
CASRFTTGANVLTF
>TRBV7-9|NA|17|TRBJ1-5|NA
TGTGCCAGCAGCTTAGCGCTTTCTGGGACCAGCAATCAGCCCCAGCATTTT
CASSLALSGTSNQPQHF
>TRBV2|NA|13|TRBJ2-1|NA
TGTGCCAGCAGCGGACCCGGTGGTACTGAGCAGTTCTTC
CASSGPGGTEQFF
>TRBV7-2|NA|15|TRBJ2-1|TRBD1
TGTGCCAGCAGCCCGGGACAGTCGAGGGACAATGAGCAGTTCTTC
CASSPGQSRDNEQFF
>TRBV7-8|NA|16|TRBJ2-2|TRBD1
TGTGCCAGCAGCTCCTCGGGGGACAGGGTTACCGGGGAGCTGTTTTTT
CASSSSGDRVTGELFF
>TRBV12-3/TRBV12-4|NA|13|TRBJ2-3|NA
TGTGCCAGCAGTTACCTAGCGCAAGATACGCAGTATTTT
CASSYLAQDTQYF
>TRBV29-1|NA|10|TRBJ2-7|TRBD1
TGCAGCGTGACAGGGGAGGAACCGTACTTC
CSVTGEEPYF
>TRBV15|NA|13|TRBJ1-2|NA
TGTGCCACCAGCAAAAGTACTCCCTATGGCTACACCTTC
CATSKSTPYGYTF
>TRBV5-5|NA|12|TRBJ1-2|TRBD1
TGTGCCAGCAGCTTAGACAGGGCTGGCTACACCTTC
CASSLDRAGYTF
>TRBV6-2/TRBV6-3|once|12|TRBJ2-5|NA
TGTGCCAGCAGTTACCAGGGTGCGACCCAGTACTTC
CASSYQGATQYF
>TRBV5-1|NA|16|TRBJ1-3|NA
TGCGCCAGCAGCCCACAGGGAGTGGGCGGCGGAAACACCATATATTTT
CASSPQGVGGGNTIYF
>TRBV5-4|NA|14|TRBJ1-4|TRBD1
TGTGCCAGCAGCTTGCAGGGGGCAGCTGAAAAACTGTTTTTT
CASSLQGAAEKLFF
>TRBV7-9|NA|17|TRBJ2-5|TRBD2
TGTGCCAGCAGCCCGACTAGACTAGCGGGGAAAACGAGAGACCAGTACTTC
CASSPTRLAGKTRDQYF
>TRBV5-6|NA|13|TRBJ1-3|NA
TGTGCCAGCAGCTTGGGTGTGGGAAACACCATATATTTT
CASSLGVGNTIYF
>TRBV19|NA|18|TRBJ1-4|NA
TGTGCCAGTAGTATAGTTCGGGGGACGGTTCGACCTAATGAAAAACTGTTTTTT
CASSIVRGTVRPNEKLFF
>TRBV9|NA|16|TRBJ2-1|NA
TGTGCCAGCAGCGTAAGGGGGGACAGCACCTACAATGAGCAGTTCTTC
CASSVRGDSTYNEQFF
>TRBV18|NA|14|TRBJ2-2|NA
TGTGCCAGCCGGGTGCGGACGAACACCGGGGAGCTGTTTTTT
CASRVRTNTGELFF
>TRBV19|NA|14|TRBJ2-7|NA
TGTGCCAGTACCGCGGGGACCCTCTCGGACGAGCAGTACTTC
CASTAGTLSDEQYF
>TRBV27|NA|15|TRBJ2-2|NA
TGTGCCAGCAGACGGGATGTTTCGAACACCGGGGAGCTGTTTTTT
CASRRDVSNTGELFF